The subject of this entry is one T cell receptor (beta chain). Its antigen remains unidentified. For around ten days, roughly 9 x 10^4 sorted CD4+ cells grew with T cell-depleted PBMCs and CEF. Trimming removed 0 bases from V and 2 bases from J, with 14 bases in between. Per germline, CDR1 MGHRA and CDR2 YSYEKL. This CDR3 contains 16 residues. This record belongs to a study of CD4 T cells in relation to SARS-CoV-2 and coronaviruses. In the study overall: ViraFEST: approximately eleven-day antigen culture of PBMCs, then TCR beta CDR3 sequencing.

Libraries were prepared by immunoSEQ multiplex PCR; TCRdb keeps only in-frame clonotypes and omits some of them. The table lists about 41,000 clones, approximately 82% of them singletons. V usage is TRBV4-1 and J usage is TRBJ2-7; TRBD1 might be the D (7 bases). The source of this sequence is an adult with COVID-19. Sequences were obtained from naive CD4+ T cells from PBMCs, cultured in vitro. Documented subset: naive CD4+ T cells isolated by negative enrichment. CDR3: CASSQDGGQLAYEQYF. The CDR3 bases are TGCGCCAGCAGCCAAGACGGGGGACAGCTGGCCTACGAGCAGTACTTC.